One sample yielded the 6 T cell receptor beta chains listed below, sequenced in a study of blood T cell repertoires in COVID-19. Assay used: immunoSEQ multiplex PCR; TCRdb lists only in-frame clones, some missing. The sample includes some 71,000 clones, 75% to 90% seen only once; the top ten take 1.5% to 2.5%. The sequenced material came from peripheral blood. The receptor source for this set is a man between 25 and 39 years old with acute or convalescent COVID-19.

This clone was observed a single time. The CDR3 sequence: CAISERGRGSEQAFF. The CDR3 region has the DNA TGTGCCATCAGTGAGCGCGGCAGGGGAAGTGAGCAAGCTTTCTTT. This chain links TRBV10-3 with TRBJ1-1, with a possible D match to TRBD1 (6 bases). This CDR3 spans 15 amino acids. Germline values: CDR1 ENHRY, CDR2 SYGVKD. The ends were cut back, 2 bases at V and 9 bases at J, with 19 bases in the middle.

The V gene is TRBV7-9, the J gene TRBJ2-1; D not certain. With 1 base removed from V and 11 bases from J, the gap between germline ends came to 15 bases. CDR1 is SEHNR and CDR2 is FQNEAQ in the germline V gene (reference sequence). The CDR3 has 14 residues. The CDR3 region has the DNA TGTGCCAGCAGCTTAGGGAGTCCGCCGAAACAGCAGTTCTTC. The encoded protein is CASSLGSPPKQQFF.

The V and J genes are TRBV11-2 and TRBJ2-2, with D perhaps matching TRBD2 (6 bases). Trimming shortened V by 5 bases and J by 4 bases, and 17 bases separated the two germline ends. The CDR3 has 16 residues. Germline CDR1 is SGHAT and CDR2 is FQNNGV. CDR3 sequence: CASSPPGRILTGELFF. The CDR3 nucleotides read TGTGCCAGCAGCCCCCCGGGGAGGATCCTCACCGGGGAGCTGTTTTTT.

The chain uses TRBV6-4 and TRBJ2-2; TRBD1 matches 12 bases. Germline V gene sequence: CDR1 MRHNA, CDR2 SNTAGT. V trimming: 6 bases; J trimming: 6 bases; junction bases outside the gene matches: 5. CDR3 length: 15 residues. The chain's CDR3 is CASSSGQGAAGELFF. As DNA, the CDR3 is TGTGCCAGCAGCTCGGGACAGGGGGCAGCCGGGGAGCTGTTTTTT.

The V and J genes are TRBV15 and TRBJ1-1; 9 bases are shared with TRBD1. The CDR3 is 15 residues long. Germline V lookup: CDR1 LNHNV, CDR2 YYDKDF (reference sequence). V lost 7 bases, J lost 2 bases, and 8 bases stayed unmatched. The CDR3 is CATKGQGTTNTEAFF. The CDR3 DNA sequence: TGTGCCACCAAAGGACAGGGGACAACCAACACTGAAGCTTTCTTT.

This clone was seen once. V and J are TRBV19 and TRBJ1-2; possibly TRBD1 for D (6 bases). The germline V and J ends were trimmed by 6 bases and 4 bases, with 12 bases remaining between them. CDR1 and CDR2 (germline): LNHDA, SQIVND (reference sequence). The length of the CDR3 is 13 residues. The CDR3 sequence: CASRGVRGYGYTF. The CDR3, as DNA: TGTGCCAGTAGAGGGGTCAGGGGCTATGGCTACACCTTC. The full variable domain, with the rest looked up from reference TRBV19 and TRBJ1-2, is DGGITQSPKYLFRKEGQNVTLSCEQNLNHDAMYWYRQDPGQGLRLIYYSQIVNDFQKGDIAEGYSVSREKKESFPLTVTSAQKNPTAFYLCASRGVRGYGYTFGSGTRLTVV.